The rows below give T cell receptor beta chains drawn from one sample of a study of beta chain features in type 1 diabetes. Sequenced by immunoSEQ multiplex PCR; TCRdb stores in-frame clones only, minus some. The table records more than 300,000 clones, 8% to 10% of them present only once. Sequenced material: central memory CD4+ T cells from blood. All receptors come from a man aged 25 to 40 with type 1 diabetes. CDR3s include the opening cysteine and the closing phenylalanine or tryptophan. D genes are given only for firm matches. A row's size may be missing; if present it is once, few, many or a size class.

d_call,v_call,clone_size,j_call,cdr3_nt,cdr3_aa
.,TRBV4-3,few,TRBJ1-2,TGCGCCAGCAGCCACCTACAGGGTGATGGTGGCTACACCTTC,CASSHLQGDGGYTF
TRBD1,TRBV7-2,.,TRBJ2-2,TGTGCCAGCAATCACGGGACAGAGAACACCGGGGAGCTGTTTTTT,CASNHGTENTGELFF
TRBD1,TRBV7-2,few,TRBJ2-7,TGTGCCAGCAGCTTAGGGACAGGAACCTACGAGCAGTACTTC,CASSLGTGTYEQYF
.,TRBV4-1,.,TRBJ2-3,TGCGCCAGCAGCCCCCTGATCACAGATACGCAGTATTTT,CASSPLITDTQYF
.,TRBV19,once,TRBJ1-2,TGTGCCAGTAGTATTTCAGGGGCTGGCTACACCTTC,CASSISGAGYTF
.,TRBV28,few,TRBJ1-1,TGTGCCAGCAGAGGAAACACTGAAGCTTTCTTT,CASRGNTEAFF
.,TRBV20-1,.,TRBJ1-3,TGCAGTGCTAGGGTGCCCCCCGTTTTTTATTTT,CSARVPPVFYF
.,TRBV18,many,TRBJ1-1,TGTGCCAGCTCACCAATTGTCAGGGTGAACACTGAAGCTTTCTTT,CASSPIVRVNTEAFF
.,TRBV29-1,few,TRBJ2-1,TGCAGCGGGTTTGATCCCCCAGATTTTTATGAGCAGTTCTTC,CSGFDPPDFYEQFF
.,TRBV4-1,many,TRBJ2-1,TGCGCCAGCAGCCAGCCCTGGGGGGAGCAGTTCTTC,CASSQPWGEQFF
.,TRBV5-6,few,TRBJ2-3,TGTGCCAGCAGCTTGGGTGGGGGGTCCACAGATACGCAGTATTTT,CASSLGGGSTDTQYF
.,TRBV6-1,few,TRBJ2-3,TGTGCCAGCAGTGGGGGGACGAGTAGGACGCAGTATTTT,CASSGGTSRTQYF
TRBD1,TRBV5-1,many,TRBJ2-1,TGCGCCAGCAGCTTAATACAGGGGGACAATGAGCAGTTCTTC,CASSLIQGDNEQFF
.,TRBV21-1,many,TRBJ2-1,TGTGCCAGCAGCAATCCCGACAGGTGGTCCTACAATGAGCAGTTCTTC,CASSNPDRWSYNEQFF
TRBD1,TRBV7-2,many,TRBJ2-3,TGTGCCAGCAGCTTACTTTCCCGGGACAGGGAGATAGATACGCAGTATTTT,CASSLLSRDREIDTQYF
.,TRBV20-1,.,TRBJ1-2,TGCAGTGCTAGTGTGTCCCAAGCACGTTTTTTC,CSASVSQARFF
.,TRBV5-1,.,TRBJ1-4,TGCGCCAGCAGCTTGGATGTGGGGCGGGACAAACTGTTTTTT,CASSLDVGRDKLFF
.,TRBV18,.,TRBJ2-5,TGTGCCAGCTCACGGTACCAAGAGACCCAGTACTTC,CASSRYQETQYF
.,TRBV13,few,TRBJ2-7,TGTGCCAGCAGCTTAGGGGATTTGACACAAATTTCCTACGAGCAGTACTTC,CASSLGDLTQISYEQYF
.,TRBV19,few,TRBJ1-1,TGTGCCAGTAGTACCCTTTACAGTACCAACACTGAAGCTTTCTTT,CASSTLYSTNTEAFF
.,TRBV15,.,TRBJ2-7,TGTGCCACCAGCAGAGATACGGAATTGACCTACGAGCAGTACTTC,CATSRDTELTYEQYF
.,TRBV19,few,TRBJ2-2,TGTGCCAGTAGAGTGGGAGCAACCGGGGAGCTGTTTTTT,CASRVGATGELFF
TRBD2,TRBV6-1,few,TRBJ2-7,TGTGCCAGCAGTCGGACTAGCGGGCGGCGTGACGAGCAGTACTTC,CASSRTSGRRDEQYF
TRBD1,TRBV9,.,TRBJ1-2,TGTGCCAGCAGCCAAAGCGGGACAGGGGGCGGTGGCTACACCTTC,CASSQSGTGGGGYTF
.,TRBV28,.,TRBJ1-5,TGTGCCAGCAGTTTTGACAGAAATCAGCCCCAGCATTTT,CASSFDRNQPQHF
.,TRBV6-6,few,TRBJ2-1,TGTGCCAGCAGTTACTGGCGGGAAAATAATGAGCAGTTCTTC,CASSYWRENNEQFF
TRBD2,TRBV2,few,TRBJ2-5,TGTGCCAGCAGCGAAGCCTATAGCGGGAGTACGGAGACCCAGTACTTC,CASSEAYSGSTETQYF
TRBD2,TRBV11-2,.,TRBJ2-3,TGTGCCAGCAGCTTAGGTTGGCTAGCGGGAGACACAGATACGCAGTATTTT,CASSLGWLAGDTDTQYF
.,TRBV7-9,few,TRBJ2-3,TGTGCCAGCAGCTTAGGGCAATTCTCCGGGGCAGATACGCAGTATTTT,CASSLGQFSGADTQYF
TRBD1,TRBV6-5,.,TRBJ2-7,TGTGCCAGCAAAGCCGGGACAGGGTTTAGCTACGAGCAGTACTTC,CASKAGTGFSYEQYF
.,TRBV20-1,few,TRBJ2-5,TGCAGTGCTGGAAAGGTAACCCAGTACTTC,CSAGKVTQYF
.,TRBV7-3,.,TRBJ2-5,TGTGCCAGCAGCCCCAGAGGGAGCCTAGAGACCCAGTACTTC,CASSPRGSLETQYF
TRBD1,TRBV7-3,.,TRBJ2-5,TGTGCCAGCACCCGTAGTGACTACAGGGGGCTCCAAGAGACCCAGTACTTC,CASTRSDYRGLQETQYF
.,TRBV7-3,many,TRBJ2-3,TGTGCCAGCAGCTCCTCCTGGCGGGACCCCCAGTATTTT,CASSSSWRDPQYF
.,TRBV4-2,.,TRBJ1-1,TGTGCCAGCAGCCAAGGACATAGTACATCCGACACTGAAGCTTTCTTT,CASSQGHSTSDTEAFF
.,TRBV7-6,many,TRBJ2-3,TGTGCCAGCAGCCCCCGGTCGAGGTTTGCAGATACGCAGTATTTT,CASSPRSRFADTQYF
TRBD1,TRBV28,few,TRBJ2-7,TGTGCCAGTTACAGGGGGCGGGAGCAGTACTTC,CASYRGREQYF
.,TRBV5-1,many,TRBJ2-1,TGCGCCAGCAGCTTGCAGGGAGGCTACAATGAGCAGTTCTTC,CASSLQGGYNEQFF
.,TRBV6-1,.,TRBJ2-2,TGTGCCAGCGGCGGGACCGCGAACACCGGGGAGCTGTTTTTT,CASGGTANTGELFF
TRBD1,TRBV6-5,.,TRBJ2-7,TGTGCCAGCAGTTGGATTTCCGGGACAGACTTCTACGAGCAGTACTTC,CASSWISGTDFYEQYF
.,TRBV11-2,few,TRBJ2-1,TGTGCCAGCAGCTTAGAGGGGTGGTCCGTAGAGTTCTTC,CASSLEGWSVEFF
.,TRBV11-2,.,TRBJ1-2,TGTGCCAGCAGCTTAGCCTCGGTCGGCTACACCTTC,CASSLASVGYTF
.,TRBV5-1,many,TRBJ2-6,TGCGCCACCAGAGCGGACGGAGTCTCTGGGGCCAACGTCCTGACTTTC,CATRADGVSGANVLTF
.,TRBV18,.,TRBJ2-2,TGTGCCAGCTCACCAGCTTCAAACACCGGGGAGCTGTTTTTT,CASSPASNTGELFF
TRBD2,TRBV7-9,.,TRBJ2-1,TGTGCCAGCAGCTTAGCAGAAGGGTCTAGCGGAAGTGATGAGCAGTTCTTC,CASSLAEGSSGSDEQFF
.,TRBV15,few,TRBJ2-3,TGTGCCACCAGCAGAGATGGGGTTCGGGATACGCAGTATTTT,CATSRDGVRDTQYF
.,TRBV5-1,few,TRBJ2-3,TGCGCCAGCAGCTTGTCCCTTTCTAGCACAGATACGCAGTATTTT,CASSLSLSSTDTQYF
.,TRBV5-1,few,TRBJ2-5,TGCGCCAGCATGTCCGGGAGAAGCCCCGAGACCCAGTACTTC,CASMSGRSPETQYF
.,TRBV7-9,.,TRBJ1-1,TGCGCCAGCAGCCACCCACGGAGCACTGAAGCTTTCTTT,CASSHPRSTEAFF
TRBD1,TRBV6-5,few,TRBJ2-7,TGTGCCAGCACTCCGGGACAGGGTAGACACGAGCAGTACTTC,CASTPGQGRHEQYF
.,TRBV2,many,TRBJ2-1,TGTGCCACCACCCGGGAGCACGACAATGAGCAGTTCTTC,CATTREHDNEQFF
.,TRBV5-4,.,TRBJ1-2,TGTGCCAGCAGCCAAGATTGGGCAGGCTCTAACTATGGCTACACCTTC,CASSQDWAGSNYGYTF
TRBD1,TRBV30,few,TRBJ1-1,TGTGCCTGGAGTGTGTTAGGGGGCGCATTGGGCACTGAAGCTTTCTTT,CAWSVLGGALGTEAFF
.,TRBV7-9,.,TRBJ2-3,TGTGCCAGCAGCACCATTACAGATACGCAGTATTTT,CASSTITDTQYF
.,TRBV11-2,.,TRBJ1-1,TGTGCCAGCAGCTTAGTCTCTCCCCAGATTTCTGGAACTGAAGCTTTCTTT,CASSLVSPQISGTEAFF
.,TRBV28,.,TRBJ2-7,TGTGCCACGCAGGAACCAGGGAGCGATGGGTACGAGCAGTACTTC,CATQEPGSDGYEQYF
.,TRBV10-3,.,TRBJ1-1,TGTGCCATCACATACTCAGAGAACACTGAAGCTTTCTTT,CAITYSENTEAFF
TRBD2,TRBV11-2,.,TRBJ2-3,TGTGCCAGCAGGAGATGGGAGGGCCAGACAGATACGCAGTATTTT,CASRRWEGQTDTQYF
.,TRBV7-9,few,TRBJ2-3,TGTGCCAGCAGCTTAGCGGGGGCTAGCACAGATACGCAGTATTTT,CASSLAGASTDTQYF
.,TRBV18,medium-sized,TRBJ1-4,TGTGCCAGCTCCCAGGACAGCCAGAATGAAAAACTGTTTTTT,CASSQDSQNEKLFF